The source of this T cell receptor (beta chain) is a study of preoperative IRX-2 immunotherapy in early breast cancer (dated by TCRdb to about 2019). Per the publication, the treatment or condition label means: preoperative locoregional IRX-2 cytokine immunotherapy. The samples were obtained from a phase Ib study that tested preoperative, locoregional IRX-2 cytokine immunotherapy meant to prime immune responses. Patients with early-stage breast cancer who were given IRX-2 before surgery served as donors. Notes on this clone: It has no known antigen specificity. No base qualities exist here, and no much larger clone lies one base off it.

Library creation used the immunoSEQ multiplex PCR assay. Here the immuneACCESS table is served through TCRdb, limited to in-frame sequences with V and J called. Missing clones are a known gap in these copies; in checked studies unresolved V genes cover under half, and the rest lacks a known reason. The sample table holds around 95,000 clones, of which roughly 85% were seen once. The top ten constitute over 2% of the sample. The germline V gene sets CDR1 to SGHNT and CDR2 to YENEEA. From the cysteine up to the phenylalanine, the CDR3 has a length of 15 residues. Just the 45-base CDR3 DNA is kept, in frame starting at base 1. Trimming takes 5 bases from V and 4 bases from J, and the germline ends sit 16 bases apart.

The clonotype was recovered from a human donor with breast cancer. This chain joins TRBV11-3 to TRBJ2-3; TRBD2 is possibly the D segment (5 matching bases). Material: tumor tissue, obtained after IRX-2 immunotherapy. DNA sequence: TGTGCCAGCAGCCCCCGGGCCGGAGGATCAGATACGCAGTATTTT. Translation gives CASSPRAGGSDTQYF.